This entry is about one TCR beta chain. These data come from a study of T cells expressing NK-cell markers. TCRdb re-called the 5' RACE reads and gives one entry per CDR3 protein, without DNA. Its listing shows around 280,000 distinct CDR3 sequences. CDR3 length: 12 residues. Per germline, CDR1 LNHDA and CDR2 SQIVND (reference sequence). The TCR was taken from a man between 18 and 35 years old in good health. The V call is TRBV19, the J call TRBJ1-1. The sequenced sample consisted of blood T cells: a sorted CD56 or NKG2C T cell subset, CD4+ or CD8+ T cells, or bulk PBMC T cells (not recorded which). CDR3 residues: CASSARHREAFF.